Each of the 14 T cell receptor beta chains below was sequenced from the same sample in a study of blood T cell repertoires in COVID-19 (TCRdb year 2020). To prepare the library, the immunoSEQ multiplex PCR assay was applied. Held by TCRdb, this immuneACCESS table contains in-frame sequences only and omits some clones. Under half of the omission traces to an unresolved V gene where checked; the cause of the rest is unknown. The sample includes about 240,000 clones, with around 86% observed a single time. Around 11% of the sample belongs to the ten largest clones. Material for sequencing was peripheral blood. Every receptor here comes from a woman in her sixties or seventies with active or convalescent COVID-19.

V and J are TRBV7-2 and TRBJ1-6, with D perhaps TRBD1 (5 bases). Germline V lookup: CDR1 SGHTA, CDR2 FQGNSA. This CDR3 region has 15 residues. V was clipped by 1 base and J by 3 bases, with 7 bases between them. DNA for the CDR3: TGTGCCAGCAGCTTAGGGGGCGTCTATAATTCACCCCTCCACTTT. It yields the protein CASSLGGVYNSPLHF.

J is TRBJ2-1 and V is TRBV3-1 (or the pseudogene TRBV3-2); 9 bases align to TRBD2. Germline CDR1 reads LGHDT; CDR2 reads YNNKEL (reference sequence). The junction had 8 bases not matched to a gene; V was cut back by 8 bases and J by 3 bases. There are 15 residues in the CDR3. CDR3 in DNA: TGTGCCAGCCGGAGAACTAGCGGGCACTACAATGAGCAGTTCTTC. Its translation: CASRRTSGHYNEQFF.

This clone was counted a few times. The gene calls are TRBV18 and TRBJ2-1; TRBD1 aligns across 7 bases. The CDR3 totals 16 residues. V trimming: 2 bases; J trimming: 4 bases; junction bases outside the gene matches: 8. CDR1 is KGHSH and CDR2 is LQKENI in the germline V gene. The CDR3, as DNA: TGTGCCAGCTCACCATCCCCCGGGGACAGATACAATGAGCAGTTCTTC. Residues: CASSPSPGDRYNEQFF.

V is TRBV3-1 (or the pseudogene TRBV3-2) and J is TRBJ1-1; TRBD1 matches 7 bases. J lost 8 bases, V lost 5 bases, and 11 bases had no gene match. The V gene's germline CDR1 is LGHDT and CDR2 YNNKEL (reference sequence). CDR3 size: 14 residues. In DNA, the CDR3 is TGTGCCAGCAGCGCTCGGGACAGCCAGTCGGAAGCTTTCTTT. Its protein product is CASSARDSQSEAFF.

The V and J genes are TRBV9 and TRBJ2-3, with 8 nucleotides matching TRBD1. The CDR3 has 15 residues. After removal of 3 bases from V and 1 base from J, the junction contained 4 bases not matched to a gene. Germline values: CDR1 SGDLS, CDR2 YYNGEE. This CDR3 is CASSGQGRRTDTQYF. The DNA of the CDR3 is TGTGCCAGCAGCGGACAGGGGAGACGCACAGATACGCAGTATTTT.

The chain is built from TRBV5-3 and TRBJ1-2; no firm D call. TRBV5-3 is an open reading frame, and its role is uncertain. The V gene lost 5 bases and the J gene lost 4 bases, with 18 bases spanning the gap. The CDR3 consists of 15 residues. CDR3 in DNA: TGTGCCAGAAGGCACCGCCCCCAAAGGAGCTATGGCTACACCTTC. As protein: CARRHRPQRSYGYTF.

V is TRBV6-5 and J is TRBJ2-7; 9 nucleotides align to TRBD1. In germline, CDR1 is MNHEY, CDR2 SVGAGI. The CDR3 loop spans 13 amino acids. Unmatched junction bases numbered 3, after V lost 6 bases and J lost 3 bases. The CDR3 nucleotides are TGTGCCAGCAGCCTGGGACAGGGCTACGAGCAGTACTTC. It specifies CASSLGQGYEQYF.

The chain is built from TRBV15 and TRBJ1-1; possibly TRBD1 for D (5 bases). The V end was cut by 0 bases, the J end by 4 bases, with 9 bases between. Germline assignment: CDR1 LNHNV and CDR2 YYDKDF (reference sequence). CDR3 length: 14 residues. CDR3 nucleotides: TGTGCCACCAGCAGAGATCGGGGGATCACTGAAGCTTTCTTT. Translation gives CATSRDRGITEAFF.

This clone appeared once. The genes are TRBV6-4 and TRBJ1-2; 9 nucleotides match TRBD1. The germline CDR1 and CDR2 sequences are MRHNA and SNTAGT. This CDR3 is built from 16 residues. With V trimmed by 0 bases and J by 2 bases, 4 bases remained unmatched. The CDR3 DNA reads TGTGCCAGCAGTGACTCGATAGGGACAGGGAACTATGGCTACACCTTC. Protein sequence: CASSDSIGTGNYGYTF.

The chain is built from TRBV20-1 and TRBJ2-3, with D tentatively TRBD2 (6 bases). Per the germline V gene, CDR1 is DFQATT and CDR2 is SNEGSKA (reference sequence). The CDR3 runs 11 residues. V dropped 5 bases and J dropped 8 bases, with 11 bases sitting between them. CDR3 DNA sequence: TGCAGTGCTCCCTGGGGAGGTACGCAGTATTTT. Its protein is CSAPWGGTQYF.

J is TRBJ1-4 and V is TRBV5-1; TRBD1 matches 7 bases. This CDR3 contains 16 residues. Germline values: CDR1 SGHRS, CDR2 YFSETQ. V shed 0 bases, J shed 2 bases, and the junction held 4 bases outside the gene matches. CDR3 loop: CASSLAGGQTNEKLFF. The CDR3 coding sequence is TGCGCCAGCAGCTTGGCCGGGGGACAGACTAATGAAAAACTGTTTTTT.

The chain links TRBV6-5 to TRBJ1-3; D perhaps matches TRBD1 (5 bases). The germline V gene has CDR1 MNHEY and CDR2 SVGAGI. V lost 6 bases, J lost 0 bases, and 12 bases lay in between. The CDR3 extends over 15 amino acids. The CDR3 sequence: CASRKTGGSGNTIYF. The CDR3 region has the DNA TGTGCCAGCAGGAAGACGGGGGGCTCTGGAAACACCATATATTTT.

This clone has only a few counts. V is TRBV29-1 and J is TRBJ1-5, with TRBD1 identical over 10 bases. The CDR3 loop spans 14 amino acids. The V segment lost 6 bases and the J segment 1 base; nucleotides outside the gene matches: 3. In germline, CDR1 is SQVTM, CDR2 ANQGSEA. The CDR3 here is CSVGTGVSNQPQHF. The CDR3 DNA reads as TGCAGCGTAGGGACAGGGGTCAGCAATCAGCCCCAGCATTTT.

This rearrangement joins TRBV19 to TRBJ1-4, with 7 bases matching TRBD1. J was trimmed by 4 bases and V by 5 bases; bases with no gene match: 4. Germline CDR1 LNHDA, CDR2 SQIVND (reference sequence). The CDR3 contains 14 residues. The CDR3 spells CASSRDSYNEKLFF. The CDR3 region has the DNA TGTGCCAGTAGTCGGGACAGCTATAATGAAAAACTGTTTTTT.